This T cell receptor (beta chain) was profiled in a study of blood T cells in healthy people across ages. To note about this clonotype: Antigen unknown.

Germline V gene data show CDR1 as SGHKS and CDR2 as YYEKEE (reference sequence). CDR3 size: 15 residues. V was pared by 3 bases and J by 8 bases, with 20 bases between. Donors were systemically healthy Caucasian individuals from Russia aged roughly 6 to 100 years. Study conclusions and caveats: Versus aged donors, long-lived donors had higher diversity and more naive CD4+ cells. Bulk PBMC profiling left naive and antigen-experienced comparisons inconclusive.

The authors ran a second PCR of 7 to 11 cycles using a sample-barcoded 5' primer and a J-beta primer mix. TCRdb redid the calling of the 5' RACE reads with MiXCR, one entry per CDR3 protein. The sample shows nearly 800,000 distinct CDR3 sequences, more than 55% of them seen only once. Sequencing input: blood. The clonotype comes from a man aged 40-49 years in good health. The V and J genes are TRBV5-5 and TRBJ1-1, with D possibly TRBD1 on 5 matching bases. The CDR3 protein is CASSWGIGVGFEAFF. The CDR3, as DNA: TGTGCCAGCAGCTGGGGGATAGGGGTGGGGTTCGAAGCTTTCTTT.